This TCR beta chain was sequenced in a study of memory CD4+ T cells and cytomegalovirus serostatus. The sort gate was single viable CD3+CD4+CD8-CD45RO+ cells for memory CD4+ T cells. Measured with immunoSEQ multiplex PCR; TCRdb has only the in-frame clones, and not every one. This sample has under 40,000 clones; around 80% occur once, and the top ten carry around 5.2%. The CDR3 loop spans 14 amino acids. Germline lookup yields CDR1 SGHVS and CDR2 FQNEAQ. Trimming removed 2 bases from V and 3 bases from J, with 11 bases in between. The sequence came from an adult in good health and CMV-seropositive. V gene TRBV7-8 combines with J gene TRBJ2-7; D might be TRBD1 (5 bases). Sequencing used memory CD4+ T cells from blood. DNA for the CDR3: TGTGCCAGCAGCTTACGTGACAGTGACTACGAGCAGTACTTC. Amino acid sequence: CASSLRDSDYEQYF.